The rows below give T cell receptor beta chains drawn from one sample of a study of vaccination and CD4 T cells after COVID-19. TCRdb reprocessed the PCR reads via MiXCR and lists one record per CDR3 protein. The data show some 15,000 distinct CDR3 sequences, with 30% to 35% seen just once and roughly 10% held by the top ten. For these TCRs, the target antigens are not known. The specimen comprised CD4+ T cells from blood, cultured in vitro, sampled after SARS-CoV-2 vaccination. These TCRs come from a human donor who had recovered from COVID-19. Both conserved end residues are part of each CDR3. D genes are given only for firm matches. Size values are once, few and many counts, or a class for expanded clones, and some rows have none.

V gene: TRBV6-2/TRBV6-3
D gene: NA
J gene: TRBJ2-3
clone size: NA
CDR3 protein: CASTRGLTSTDTQYF
CDR3 DNA: TGTGCCAGCACCCGGGGCTTAACTAGCACAGATACGCAGTATTTT

V gene: TRBV7-9
D gene: NA
J gene: TRBJ2-3
clone size: NA
CDR3 protein: CASSLNRLGFTDTQYF
CDR3 DNA: TGTGCCAGCAGCTTGAATCGTCTCGGTTTTACAGATACGCAGTATTTT

V gene: TRBV24-1
D gene: NA
J gene: TRBJ2-6
clone size: NA
CDR3 protein: CATSETGPSSGANVLTF
CDR3 DNA: TGTGCCACCAGTGAGACAGGACCTAGCTCTGGGGCCAACGTCCTGACTTTC

V gene: TRBV14
D gene: TRBD2
J gene: TRBJ2-3
clone size: once
CDR3 protein: CASSQAKLAGGGADTQYF
CDR3 DNA: TGTGCCAGCAGCCAAGCGAAGTTAGCGGGAGGTGGTGCAGATACGCAGTATTTT

V gene: TRBV29-1
D gene: NA
J gene: TRBJ2-7
clone size: NA
CDR3 protein: CSVEVSYRRGNEQYF
CDR3 DNA: TGCAGCGTTGAGGTCTCCTACCGGCGTGGGAACGAGCAGTACTTC

V gene: TRBV20-1
D gene: NA
J gene: TRBJ2-2
clone size: few
CDR3 protein: CSASQDSPLVGTGELFF
CDR3 DNA: TGCAGTGCTAGTCAGGACAGCCCTTTAGTAGGCACCGGGGAGCTGTTTTTT

V gene: TRBV7-2
D gene: TRBD2
J gene: TRBJ2-5
clone size: NA
CDR3 protein: CASTYTPLAGGDETQYF
CDR3 DNA: TGTGCCAGCACCTACACTCCCCTAGCGGGAGGTGATGAGACCCAGTACTTC

V gene: TRBV28
D gene: TRBD1
J gene: TRBJ1-5
clone size: few
CDR3 protein: CASGQGNQPQHF
CDR3 DNA: TGTGCCAGCGGACAGGGGAATCAGCCCCAGCATTTT

V gene: TRBV6-2/TRBV6-3
D gene: NA
J gene: TRBJ1-2
clone size: NA
CDR3 protein: CASSRITTGNYGYTF
CDR3 DNA: TGTGCCAGCAGTCGTATAACAACAGGGAACTATGGCTACACCTTC

V gene: TRBV6-1
D gene: TRBD1
J gene: TRBJ1-1
clone size: few
CDR3 protein: CASRGQGGGLNTEAFF
CDR3 DNA: TGTGCCAGCAGAGGACAGGGGGGGGGGCTGAACACTGAAGCTTTCTTT